These 27 T cell receptor beta chains came from one sample sequenced in a study of cytomegalovirus exposure and HLA in healthy donors. The PCR used 60 Vbeta and 13 Jbeta primers. Some clones are missing from TCRdb's copy, which holds only in-frame ones; the method was immunoSEQ multiplex PCR. The data show 55,000 to 80,000 clones, approximately 71% seen once. Sequenced input: PBMCs. The origin of the receptors is a man aged 55-75 years in good health and CMV-seropositive.

This clone occurred a few times. This sequence joins TRBV5-5 and TRBJ2-5, with D tentatively TRBD2 (6 bases). The germline V gene encodes CDR1 SGHKS and CDR2 YYEKEE (reference sequence). The germline V and J ends were trimmed by 0 bases and 2 bases, with 14 bases remaining between them. The CDR3 has 16 residues. Here the CDR3 reads CASSLGGSGTQETQYF. Here the CDR3 DNA reads TGTGCCAGCAGCTTGGGGGGATCCGGGACTCAAGAGACCCAGTACTTC.

The chain recombines TRBV7-9 with TRBJ2-3, with TRBD2 identical over 7 bases. Trimming cost V 6 bases and J 1 base; bases outside gene matches: 10. Germline CDR1 SEHNR, CDR2 FQNEAQ (reference sequence). The CDR3 spans 16 residues. CDR3 sequence reads: CASRAPGLAGTDTQYF. The CDR3 DNA reads TGTGCCAGCAGGGCCCCCGGGCTAGCGGGCACAGATACGCAGTATTTT.

The V gene is TRBV4-1, the J gene TRBJ1-1; a possible D gene is TRBD1 (5 bases). The CDR3 has 13 amino acids. V shed 6 bases and J shed 3 bases, with 11 bases lying between them. Germline CDR1 reads MGHRA; CDR2 reads YSYEKL. CDR3 in DNA: TGCGCCAGCAGAACAGGTCTCGACACTGAAGCTTTCTTT. Translation gives CASRTGLDTEAFF.

This clone appeared once. The rearrangement links TRBV29-1 to TRBJ1-5; 8 bases map to TRBD1. This CDR3 is 12 amino acids long. The V segment lost 7 bases and the J segment 5 bases; nucleotides outside the gene matches: 4. Germline V lookup: CDR1 SQVTM, CDR2 ANQGSEA. CDR3 coding DNA: TGCAGCGCTGGACAGGGAGATCAGCCCCAGCATTTT. This sequence encodes CSAGQGDQPQHF.

The V gene is TRBV11-2, the J gene TRBJ2-1, with D possibly matching TRBD2 (6 bases). V was clipped by 5 bases and J by 0 bases, with 11 bases between them. The CDR3 contains 15 residues. The germline V gene encodes CDR1 SGHAT and CDR2 FQNNGV. CDR3 sequence reads: CASSTGTPSYNEQFF. The CDR3 coding sequence is TGTGCCAGCAGCACCGGGACTCCCTCCTACAATGAGCAGTTCTTC. The full variable domain, in which reference TRBV11-2 and TRBJ2-1 provide the parts outside the CDR3, is EAGVAQSPRYKIIEKRQSVAFWCNPISGHATLYWYQQILGQGPKLLIQFQNNGVVDDSQLPKDRFSAERLKGVDSTLKIQPAKLEDSAVYLCASSTGTPSYNEQFFGPGTRLTVL.

The rearrangement uses TRBV7-9 and TRBJ1-2; D is unclear. The CDR3 has 15 residues. V lost 2 bases to trimming and J lost 3 bases, with 13 bases between them. Germline assignment: CDR1 SEHNR and CDR2 FQNEAQ (reference sequence). In DNA form, the CDR3 reads TGTGCCAGCAGCTTACTTGTGAAGGAGGACTATGGCTACACCTTC. It translates to CASSLLVKEDYGYTF.

The V and J genes are TRBV21-1 and TRBJ2-7; the table's TRBD2 call for D was not verified on the DNA. TRBV21-1 is labeled a pseudogene. This CDR3 is built from 16 residues. As DNA, the CDR3 is TGTGCCAGCAGCAAAGACCCGGGACAACGGGGGGACGAGCAGTACTTC. Protein sequence: CASSKDPGQRGDEQYF.

V is TRBV7-9 and J is TRBJ1-6; perhaps TRBD1 as D (5 bases). The CDR3 contains 17 residues. Between the trimmed V and J ends, which lost 5 bases and 8 bases, there was a span of 22 bases. Germline assignment: CDR1 SEHNR and CDR2 FQNEAQ (reference sequence). For the CDR3, the DNA is TGTGCCAGCAGCCACCCAGGGAGGGCTGTTCGATATTCACCCCTCCACTTT. Its protein is CASSHPGRAVRYSPLHF.

The chain combines TRBV13 with TRBJ1-1; D remains ambiguous. The CDR3 runs to 15 residues. V was cut by 6 bases and J by 0 bases, with 14 bases left in between. The germline CDR1 and CDR2 sequences are PRHDT and FYEKMQ (reference sequence). CDR3 sequence (DNA): TGTGCCAGCAGTTCACCCGACAACATGAACACTGAAGCTTTCTTT. It yields the protein CASSSPDNMNTEAFF.

The chain employs TRBV27 and TRBJ2-6; 8 bases agree with TRBD1. The germline gives CDR1 MNHEY, CDR2 SMNVEV (reference sequence). Trimming at V came to 7 bases and at J to 3 bases, leaving 8 bases not matched to a gene. The CDR3 has 16 residues. The CDR3 here is CASMRDRGRGANVLTF. CDR3 sequence (DNA): TGTGCCAGCATGCGAGACAGGGGACGTGGGGCCAACGTCCTGACTTTC.

This clone appeared a few times. The rearrangement joins TRBV4-1 to TRBJ2-3, with 8 bases that match TRBD1. The germline gives CDR1 MGHRA, CDR2 YSYEKL. This CDR3 has 16 residues. After removal of 1 base from V and 4 bases from J, the junction contained 7 bases not matched to a gene. The CDR3 nucleotides read TGCGCCAGCAGCCAAGTCCGGAACAGGGGGTCAGATACGCAGTATTTT. This translates into CASSQVRNRGSDTQYF.

The chain employs TRBV27 and TRBJ2-7; D may be TRBD2 (6 bases). The CDR3 consists of 14 residues. The germline V gene encodes CDR1 MNHEY and CDR2 SMNVEV (reference sequence). V lost 3 bases and J 6 bases, leaving 15 bases between the germline ends. The CDR3 DNA reads as TGTGCCAGCAGTTTCGGCTTAACGCGGGGCGAGCAGTACTTC. This translates into CASSFGLTRGEQYF.

The rearrangement joins TRBV2 to TRBJ1-6; tentatively, D is TRBD1 (5 bases). The CDR3 has 15 amino acids. With 5 bases removed from V and 4 bases from J, the gap between germline ends came to 12 bases. Germline V lookup: CDR1 SNHLY, CDR2 FYNNEI. The CDR3 region has the DNA TGTGCCAGCAGTCTACAGGTTCCTTATAATTCACCCCTCCACTTT. It codes for CASSLQVPYNSPLHF.

Comments on this clone: This specimen includes other DNA sequences encoding the same CDR3. The chain has TRBV7-2 and TRBJ2-3; TRBD2 aligns across 13 bases. V shed 5 bases, J shed 2 bases, and the junction held 10 bases outside the gene matches. CDR1 is SGHTA, CDR2 FQGNSA, per germline. This CDR3 region has 18 residues. The CDR3 nucleotides are TGTGCCAGCAGCGTTACTAGCGGGAGGGCCCTCTACACAGATACGCAGTATTTT. Protein: CASSVTSGRALYTDTQYF.

The chain combines TRBV4-2 with TRBJ2-7; D may be TRBD1 (6 bases). There are 17 residues in the CDR3. With 1 base removed from V and 4 bases from J, the gap between germline ends came to 20 bases. CDR1 LGHNA and CDR2 YNFKEQ come from the germline V gene. DNA for the CDR3: TGTGCCAGCAGCCAAGCTAGAGGAGGACAGAGCCTTTACGAGCAGTACTTC. Translated: CASSQARGGQSLYEQYF.

The chain combines TRBV4-1 with TRBJ2-2; 8 bases line up with TRBD1. The V gene's germline CDR1 is MGHRA and CDR2 YSYEKL. The ends lost 4 bases at V and 6 bases at J; junction bases unmatched: 4. The CDR3 contains 14 residues. The CDR3 nucleotides are TGCGCCAGCAGCCTCTTACAGGGGGCCGGGGAGCTGTTTTTT. Translating it yields CASSLLQGAGELFF.

This clone was seen only a few times. This chain joins TRBV28 and TRBJ2-7; 9 bases match TRBD1. Germline CDR1 MDHEN, CDR2 SYDVKM. This CDR3 comprises 16 residues. The V segment lost 8 bases and the J segment 0 bases; nucleotides outside the gene matches: 11. The CDR3 bases are TGTGCCAGCGCCATGGACAGGGGATTAAGCTCCTACGAGCAGTACTTC. Translation: CASAMDRGLSSYEQYF.

The genes are TRBV7-6 and TRBJ1-3; the D gene is possibly TRBD1 (5 bases). The length of the CDR3 is 16 residues. The germline gives CDR1 SGHVS, CDR2 FNYEAQ. V gave up 5 bases and J gave up 0 bases, with 14 bases separating them. CDR3 sequence: CASSRDSGPSGNTIYF. CDR3 coding DNA: TGTGCCAGCAGCCGAGATTCAGGGCCCTCTGGAAACACCATATATTTT.

V usage is TRBV28 and J usage is TRBJ1-2; D is unclear. V dropped 8 bases and J dropped 2 bases, with 6 bases sitting between them. Germline-derived CDR1 and CDR2 are MDHEN and SYDVKM. The CDR3 runs 11 residues. CDR3 amino acids: CASSMNYGYTF. CDR3 bases: TGTGCCAGCTCAATGAACTATGGCTACACCTTC.

The chain recombines TRBV11-2 with TRBJ1-2; D may be TRBD1 (5 bases). V was clipped by 7 bases and J by 10 bases, with 16 bases between them. Germline V gene data show CDR1 as SGHAT and CDR2 as FQNNGV. This CDR3 spans 12 amino acids. CDR3: CASTTPEGTYTF. The CDR3 DNA is TGTGCCAGCACCACCCCGGAGGGGACCTACACCTTC.

V usage is TRBV5-1 and J usage is TRBJ2-2; 9 bases align to TRBD1. The CDR3 loop spans 13 amino acids. The trim removed 7 bases at V and 5 bases at J, leaving 3 bases unmatched. The germline gives CDR1 SGHRS, CDR2 YFSETQ. DNA of the CDR3: TGCGCCAGCGGGACAGGGCTTACCGGGGAGCTGTTTTTT. It specifies CASGTGLTGELFF. Filled out from reference TRBV5-1 and TRBJ2-2, the complete variable domain reads KAGVTQTPRYLIKTRGQQVTLSCSPISGHRSVSWYQQTPGQGLQFLFEYFSETQRNKGNFPGRFSGRQFSNSRSEMNVSTLELGDSALYLCASGTGLTGELFFGEGSRLTVL.

The rearrangement uses TRBV29-1 and TRBJ1-1; 8 nucleotides match TRBD1. With V trimmed by 3 bases and J by 1 base, 4 bases remained unmatched. The CDR3 consists of 14 residues. Per the germline V gene, CDR1 is SQVTM and CDR2 is ANQGSEA. The CDR3 here is CSVDPGQGNTEAFF. Written as DNA, the CDR3 is TGCAGCGTTGATCCCGGACAGGGGAACACTGAAGCTTTCTTT.

The rearrangement uses TRBV28 and TRBJ1-1; D gene unclear. This CDR3 contains 13 residues. The germline V gene has CDR1 MDHEN and CDR2 SYDVKM. The V gene lost 4 bases and the J gene lost 1 base, with 7 bases spanning the gap. CDR3 amino acids: CASSWYSNTEAFF. The CDR3 coding sequence is TGTGCCAGCAGTTGGTACTCGAACACTGAAGCTTTCTTT. The full variable domain, rest sourced from reference TRBV28 and TRBJ1-1, is DVKVTQSSRYLVKRTGEKVFLECVQDMDHENMFWYRQDPGLGLRLIYFSYDVKMKEKGDIPEGYSVSREKKERFSLILESASTNQTSMYLCASSWYSNTEAFFGQGTRLTVV.

This rearrangement joins TRBV11-3 to TRBJ2-2; TRBD2 matches 9 bases. Germline V gene data show CDR1 as SGHNT and CDR2 as YENEEA. The CDR3 runs to 17 residues. V shed 5 bases and J 4 bases; nucleotides not matched to a gene: 11. The CDR3 region has the DNA TGTGCCAGCAGCAAGGGACTAGCCCAACCAGTCACCGGGGAGCTGTTTTTT. This codes for CASSKGLAQPVTGELFF.

This chain joins TRBV4-1 and TRBJ2-7; 10 bases map to TRBD2. The CDR3 has 16 amino acids. Germline V CDR1 and CDR2: MGHRA, YSYEKL. Losses at the gene ends were 1 base for V and 0 bases for J; bases not matched to a gene: 3. The CDR3 is CASSQVPSGSSYEQYF. Written as DNA, the CDR3 is TGCGCCAGCAGCCAAGTTCCTAGCGGGAGCTCCTACGAGCAGTACTTC.

The chain's CDR3 is CASSPRTAGNTIYF. CDR3 sequence (DNA): TGTGCCAGCAGCCCCCGGACAGCTGGAAACACCATATATTTT. The rearrangement joins TRBV5-8 to TRBJ1-3; D possibly corresponds to TRBD1 (6 bases). The CDR3 length is 14 residues. From germline, CDR1 is SGHTS and CDR2 YDEGEE. Trimming took 4 bases from V and 2 from J, leaving 10 bases between them.

The V gene is TRBV11-2, the J gene TRBJ2-1, with TRBD2 matching over 13 bases. The CDR3 contains 14 residues. Germline assignment: CDR1 SGHAT and CDR2 FQNNGV. The ends lost 6 bases at V and 9 bases at J; junction bases unmatched: 5. CDR3 region: CASRTSGGNGEQFF. DNA of the CDR3: TGTGCCAGCAGGACTAGCGGGGGGAACGGTGAGCAGTTCTTC.